This T cell receptor (beta chain) is drawn from a study of blood T cell repertoires in COVID-19. Study context: Samples of COVID-19 (acute and convalescent) were obtained from the United States, Italy and Spain. The cDNA or gDNA used as material had been derived from T cells, B-cell-depleted T cells, or PBMCs.

Original handling: Scientists estimated how many nucleated cells there were by amplifying reference gene primers. TCRdb keeps only in-frame clones here, not all; method: immunoSEQ multiplex PCR. V and J calls and clone size are those listed in that table; D and trimming were worked out from the DNA. The data hold about 100,000 clones, with 75% to 90% observed a single time. The CDR3 extends over 15 amino acids. Trimming took off 0 bases at V and 7 bases at J, with 14 bases between the two ends. Germline CDR1 reads MNHEY; CDR2 reads SMNVEV (reference sequence). The Seattle patients, enrolled during active infection, were followed longitudinally.

Specimen: peripheral blood. The sequence came from a woman aged 45-59 years with COVID-19, enrolled during active disease. V is TRBV27 and J is TRBJ2-3; D unresolved. This CDR3 is CASSLSASTPHTQYF. CDR3 bases: TGTGCCAGCAGTTTATCGGCCTCAACCCCCCATACGCAGTATTTT.